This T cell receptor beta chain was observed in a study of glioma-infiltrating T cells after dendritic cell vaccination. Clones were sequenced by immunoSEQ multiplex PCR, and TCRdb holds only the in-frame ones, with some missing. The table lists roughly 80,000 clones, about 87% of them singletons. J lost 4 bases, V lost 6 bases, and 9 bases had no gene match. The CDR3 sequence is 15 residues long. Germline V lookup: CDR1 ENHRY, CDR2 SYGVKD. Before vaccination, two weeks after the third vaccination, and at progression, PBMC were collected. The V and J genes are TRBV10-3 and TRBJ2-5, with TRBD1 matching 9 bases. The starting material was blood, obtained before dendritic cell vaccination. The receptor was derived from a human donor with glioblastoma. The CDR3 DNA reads TGTGCCATCAGGGGACAGGGAACAACGGGAGAGACCCAGTACTTC. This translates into CAIRGQGTTGETQYF.